The 9 T cell receptor beta chains given below trace back to one sample, sequenced in a study of T cells in Graves' hyperthyroidism and ophthalmopathy. Researchers amplified the TCR beta CDR3 regions from RNA transcripts. Using the HTBI primer set, a first-round RT-PCR was run on the TCR CDR3. Each CDR3 protein gets one entry after TCRdb re-called the multiplex PCR reads with MiXCR. The repertoire consists of over 250,000 distinct CDR3 sequences, with about 20% occurring once and the leading ten covering around 64%. The sequenced sample was blood. The source is a man between 25 and 39 years old with Graves' ophthalmopathy.

This clonotype has only a few counts. The chain combines TRBV6-5 with TRBJ2-4; D may correspond to TRBD1 or TRBD2 (6 bases each). In germline, CDR1 is MNHEY, CDR2 SVGAGI. Deletions cut 1 base from V and 1 base from J, with 17 bases between. This CDR3 spans 18 amino acids. CDR3 loop: CASSYLGPRGEAKNIQYF. Here the CDR3 DNA reads TGTGCCAGCAGTTACTTGGGACCTAGGGGGGAGGCCAAAAACATTCAGTACTTC.

This clonotype turned up a few times. The rearrangement links TRBV18 to TRBJ2-7; no reliable D call. The CDR3 has 12 residues. V was trimmed by 3 bases and J by 6 bases, leaving 9 bases between them. Per germline, CDR1 KGHSH and CDR2 LQKENI. CDR3 in amino acids: CASSPVGSEQYF. The CDR3, as DNA: TGTGCCAGCTCACCGGTGGGCAGCGAGCAGTACTTC.

This clonotype was recorded many times. J is TRBJ1-1 and V is TRBV28, with D possibly TRBD1 on 5 matching bases. CDR3 length: 16 amino acids. Trimming took 1 base from V and 3 from J, leaving 15 bases between them. Germline V gives CDR1 MDHEN, CDR2 SYDVKM. The chain's CDR3 is CASSLSIFGADTEAFF. The DNA of the CDR3 is TGTGCCAGCAGTTTATCCATCTTCGGGGCGGACACTGAAGCTTTCTTT. Supplemented by reference TRBV28 and TRBJ1-1, the full variable domain reads DVKVTQSSRYLVKRTGEKVFLECVQDMDHENMFWYRQDPGLGLRLIYFSYDVKMKEKGDIPEGYSVSREKKERFSLILESASTNQTSMYLCASSLSIFGADTEAFFGQGTRLTVV.

V gene TRBV11-1 combines with J gene TRBJ2-1, with 11 bases fitting TRBD2. Germline CDR1 is SGHAT and CDR2 is FQDESV (reference sequence). CDR3 length equals 15 residues. Trimming at V came to 10 bases and at J to 2 bases, leaving 7 bases not matched to a gene. The CDR3 reads CATKLAGAAYNEQFF. As DNA, the CDR3 is TGTGCCACTAAACTAGCGGGAGCTGCCTACAATGAGCAGTTCTTC.

The table lists this clonotype with a few counts. V and J are TRBV7-2 and TRBJ1-6; D gene ambiguous. The CDR3 has 16 residues. Per the germline V gene, CDR1 is SGHTA and CDR2 is FQGNSA. Trimming removed 5 bases from V and 9 bases from J, with 20 bases in between. Here the CDR3 reads CASSPRIRSIGSPLHF. CDR3 coding DNA: TGTGCCAGCAGCCCCCGCATACGGAGTATTGGTTCACCCCTCCACTTT.

This clonotype was detected many times. The chain employs TRBV2 and TRBJ2-2; 9 bases agree with TRBD1. Germline assignment: CDR1 SNHLY and CDR2 FYNNEI. The CDR3 totals 18 residues. V gave up 5 bases and J gave up 7 bases; unmatched junction bases: 17. This CDR3 is CASSSIPPGQGGGGELFF. The CDR3 region has the DNA TGTGCCAGCAGTTCGATACCTCCGGGACAGGGAGGTGGCGGGGAGCTGTTTTTT.

A few counts support this clonotype. This sequence joins TRBV27 and TRBJ1-4, with a possible D match to TRBD1 (5 bases). CDR3 length equals 15 residues. Germline lookup yields CDR1 MNHEY and CDR2 SMNVEV (reference sequence). Trimming shortened V by 5 bases and J by 7 bases, and 17 bases separated the two germline ends. The CDR3 region is CASSQKGTSGEKLFF. CDR3 DNA sequence: TGTGCCAGCAGTCAAAAAGGGACGAGTGGTGAAAAACTGTTTTTT.

This clonotype showed up many times. V is TRBV5-1 and J is TRBJ2-3, with 7 bases lining up with TRBD2. In germline, CDR1 is SGHRS, CDR2 YFSETQ. The CDR3 is 14 amino acids. The junction had 3 bases not matched to a gene; V was cut back by 1 base and J by 4 bases. This CDR3 is CASSLSSGADTQYF. DNA for the CDR3: TGCGCCAGCAGCTTGTCTAGCGGTGCAGATACGCAGTATTTT.

This chain links TRBV30 with TRBJ2-7; D possibly corresponds to TRBD2 (6 bases). Germline V gives CDR1 GTSNPN, CDR2 SVGIG (reference sequence). CDR3 size: 13 residues. Trimming cost V 3 bases and J 5 bases, with 14 bases left between them. CDR3 loop: CAWSVGRENEQYF. CDR3 nucleotide sequence: TGTGCCTGGAGCGTAGGGCGGGAAAACGAGCAGTACTTC.